This T cell receptor (beta chain) was identified in a study of kidney transplant recipient with SARS-CoV-2 infection. A single record per CDR3 protein comes from TCRdb applying MiXCR to the reads. The sample lists roughly 250,000 distinct CDR3 sequences; about 28% were seen once. This CDR3 has 15 residues. Germline V gives CDR1 MRHNA, CDR2 SNTAGT. The V gene end was trimmed by 6 bases and the J gene end by 6 bases; junction bases not matched to a gene: 7. This clonotype has a count of ten or more. This material consisted of a blood sample, taken at baseline and between days 110 and 120 from a kidney transplant recipient. The receptor was isolated from a male patient in his thirties who had COVID-19 and was a kidney transplant recipient. Part of the T cells may come from the graft donor. The J gene is TRBJ2-1, the V gene TRBV6-4, with 11 nucleotides matching TRBD2. The CDR3 spells CASSPIAGGLNEQFF. The CDR3 DNA follows: TGTGCCAGCAGCCCCATAGCGGGAGGGCTCAATGAGCAGTTCTTC.